This T cell receptor (beta chain) was documented in a study of T-cell memory formation after mild COVID-19. Across the whole study: Across donors, TCR clusters were largely donor specific.

General study points: The authors did not confirm SARS-CoV-2 specificity of second-wave clones peaking day 37. Those CD4+ clones that contracted were mainly in CM and EM (CD8+ ones in EMRA).

Notes on this clonotype: Its matching antigen is unknown.

The CDR3 loop spans 15 amino acids. Germline V lookup: CDR1 MNHEY, CDR2 SVGAGI. The J segment lost 8 bases and the V segment lost 2 bases, leaving 5 bases of the junction unmatched. Constant-segment-primed 5'RACE gave TCR alpha and TCR beta cDNA libraries with sample barcodes and UMIs. TCRdb redid the calling of the 5' RACE reads with MiXCR, one entry per CDR3 protein. Found here are 550,000 to 600,000 distinct CDR3 sequences, roughly a sixth of them singletons; the top ten hold around 8.1%. Sequencing used PBMCs or a T cell subset sorted from them (not recorded which). This sequence joins TRBV6-5 and TRBJ2-1; 11 nucleotides align to TRBD1. The sequence came from an adult woman who had mild COVID-19 (a few samples of this study predate the infection). Cell type and time point are not known. CDR3 DNA: TGTGCCAGCAGTTACCGGGACAGGGGGTTCTATGAGCAGTTCTTC. This sequence encodes CASSYRDRGFYEQFF.